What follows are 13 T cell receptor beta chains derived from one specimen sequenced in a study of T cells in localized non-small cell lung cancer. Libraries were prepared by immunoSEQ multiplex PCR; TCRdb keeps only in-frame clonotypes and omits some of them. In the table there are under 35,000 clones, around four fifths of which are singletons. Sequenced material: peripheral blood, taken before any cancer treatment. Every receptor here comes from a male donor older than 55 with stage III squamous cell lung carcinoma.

CDR3 in amino acids: CASSQGAGSSYEQYF. CDR3 in DNA: TGTGCCAGCAGCCAGGGAGCGGGATCATCCTACGAGCAGTACTTC. V is TRBV6-6 and J is TRBJ2-7, with 7 bases that match TRBD2. Germline trimming cut 6 bases from V and 1 base from J; bases unmatched to any gene: 9. The CDR3 spans 15 residues. Germline V gene data show CDR1 as MNHNY and CDR2 as SVGAGI (reference sequence).

CDR3 residues: CAWSPGTASGNTIYF. For the CDR3, the DNA is TGTGCCTGGAGTCCGGGGACTGCCTCTGGAAACACCATATATTTT. The chain employs TRBV30 and TRBJ1-3; D might be TRBD1 (5 bases). The CDR3 length is 15 residues. Germline CDR1 is GTSNPN and CDR2 is SVGIG (reference sequence). Trimming cost V 2 bases and J 0 bases, with 11 bases left between them.

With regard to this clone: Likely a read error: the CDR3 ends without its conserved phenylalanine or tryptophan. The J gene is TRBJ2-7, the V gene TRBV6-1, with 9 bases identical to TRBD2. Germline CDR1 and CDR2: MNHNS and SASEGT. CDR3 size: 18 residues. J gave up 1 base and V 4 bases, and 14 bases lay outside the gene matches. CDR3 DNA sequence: TGTGCCAGCAGTGGGGAGGTTCGGCGGGAGGGCCTATCCTACGAGCAGTACCTC. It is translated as CASSGEVRREGLSYEQYL.

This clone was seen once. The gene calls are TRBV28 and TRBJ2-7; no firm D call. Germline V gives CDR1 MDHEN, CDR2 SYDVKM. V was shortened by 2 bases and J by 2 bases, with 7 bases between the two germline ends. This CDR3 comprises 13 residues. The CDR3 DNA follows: TGTGCCAGCAGTTTAAGCCAGACCTACGAGCAGTACTTC. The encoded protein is CASSLSQTYEQYF.

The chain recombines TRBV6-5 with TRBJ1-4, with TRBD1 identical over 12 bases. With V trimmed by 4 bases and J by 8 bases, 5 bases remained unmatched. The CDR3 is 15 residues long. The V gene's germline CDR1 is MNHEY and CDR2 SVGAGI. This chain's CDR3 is CASSLGQGAGEKLFF. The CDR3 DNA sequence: TGTGCCAGCAGTTTGGGACAGGGGGCAGGAGAAAAACTGTTTTTT.

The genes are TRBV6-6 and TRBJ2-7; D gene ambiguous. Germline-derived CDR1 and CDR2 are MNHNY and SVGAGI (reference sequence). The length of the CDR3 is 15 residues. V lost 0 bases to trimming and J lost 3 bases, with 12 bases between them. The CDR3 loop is CASSYSREQSYEQYF. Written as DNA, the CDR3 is TGTGCCAGCAGTTACTCAAGGGAACAGAGCTACGAGCAGTACTTC.

This chain's CDR3 is CASSVSPYNEQFF. The CDR3, as DNA: TGTGCCAGCAGTGTTAGCCCCTACAATGAGCAGTTCTTC. The V and J genes are TRBV2 and TRBJ2-1; D is unresolved. The CDR3 consists of 13 residues. V was clipped by 4 bases and J by 2 bases, with 6 bases between them. CDR1 SNHLY and CDR2 FYNNEI come from the germline V gene.

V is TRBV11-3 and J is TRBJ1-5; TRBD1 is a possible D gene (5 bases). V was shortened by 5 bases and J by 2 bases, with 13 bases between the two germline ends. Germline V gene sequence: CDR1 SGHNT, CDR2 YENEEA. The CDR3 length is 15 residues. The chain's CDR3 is CASSLRGVGNQPQHF. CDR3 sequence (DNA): TGTGCCAGCAGCCTACGGGGGGTGGGCAATCAGCCCCAGCATTTT.

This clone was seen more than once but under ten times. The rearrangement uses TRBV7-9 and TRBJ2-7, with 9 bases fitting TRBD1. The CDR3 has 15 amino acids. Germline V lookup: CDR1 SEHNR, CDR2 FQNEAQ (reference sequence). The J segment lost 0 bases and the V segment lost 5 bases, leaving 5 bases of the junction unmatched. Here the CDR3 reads CASSPGQGYSYEQYF. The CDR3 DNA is TGTGCCAGCAGCCCCGGACAGGGGTACTCCTACGAGCAGTACTTC.

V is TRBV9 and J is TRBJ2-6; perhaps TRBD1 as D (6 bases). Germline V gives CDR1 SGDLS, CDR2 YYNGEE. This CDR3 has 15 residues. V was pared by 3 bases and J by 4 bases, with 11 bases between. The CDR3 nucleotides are TGTGCCAGCAGCGCACAGGGAATCGGGGCCAACGTCCTGACTTTC. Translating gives CASSAQGIGANVLTF.

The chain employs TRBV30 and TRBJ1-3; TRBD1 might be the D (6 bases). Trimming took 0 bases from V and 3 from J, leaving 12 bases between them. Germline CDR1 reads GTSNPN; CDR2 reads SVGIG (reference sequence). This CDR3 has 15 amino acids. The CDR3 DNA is TGTGCCTGGAGTGTAAAGGGGGTAAATGGAAACACCATATATTTT. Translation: CAWSVKGVNGNTIYF. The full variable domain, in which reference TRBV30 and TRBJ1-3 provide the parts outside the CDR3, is SQTIHQWPATLVQPVGSPLSLECTVEGTSNPNLYWYRQAAGRGLQLLFYSVGIGQISSEVPQNLSASRPQDRQFILSSKKLLLSDSGFYLCAWSVKGVNGNTIYFGEGSWLTVV.

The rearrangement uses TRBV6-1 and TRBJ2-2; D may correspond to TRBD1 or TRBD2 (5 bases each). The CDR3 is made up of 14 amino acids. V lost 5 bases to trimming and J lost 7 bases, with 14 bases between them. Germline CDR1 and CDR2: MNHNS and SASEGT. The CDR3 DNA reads TGTGCCAGCAGTTCCTACAGGAGGCTCGGGGAGCTGTTTTTT. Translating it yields CASSSYRRLGELFF.

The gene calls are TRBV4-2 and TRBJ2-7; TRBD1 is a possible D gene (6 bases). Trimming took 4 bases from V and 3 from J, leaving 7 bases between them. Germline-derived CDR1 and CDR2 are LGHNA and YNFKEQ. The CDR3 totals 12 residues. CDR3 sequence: CASSRRGYEQYF. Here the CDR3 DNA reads TGTGCCAGCAGCCGCAGGGGCTACGAGCAGTACTTC.